This TCR beta chain was documented in a study of breast tumors, draining lymph nodes, adjacent tissues (dated by TCRdb to 2015 to 2016). At the level of the whole study: The study compared TCR beta repertoires across tumor, adjacent nontumor tissue and axillary lymph nodes from breast cancer patients. In human breast cancer, the study set out to evaluate how tumor, surrounding tissue and draining lymph node repertoires relate to one another and whether T cells may move between these sites.

Lymph node samples came from the axillary draining lymph nodes of breast cancer patients. The sample was run on an Illumina HiSeq 2000. TCR beta chain libraries were generated through multiplex PCR amplification. High-throughput sequencing was used to analyze the amplified TCR beta chain products. The public reads were reanalyzed by TCRdb: fastp trimming at Q25, MiXCR alignment, in-frame beta chains only. Each CDR3 protein gets just one entry, which takes the most common genes and DNA from the rows behind it. This sample gives over 130,000 distinct CDR3 sequences in total; less than 35% of them show up just once. In total, the top ten clones hold about 2.3% of the sample. Broad study findings and their caveats: The data were considered consistent with the idea that most tumor T cells come from the lymph node and then expand in tumor tissue. Tumor and nontumor tissue repertoires were found to be significantly more similar in luminal-like than in basal-like breast cancer. Tumor T-cell repertoires showed less diversity than lymph node repertoires and more diversity than nontumor tissue repertoires, and tumor T-cell repertoires showed preferential V and J gene usage. The study presented the conclusion that tumor T cells originate in lymph nodes as consistent with a hypothesis, not as something directly demonstrated.

This clonotype appeared many times. Its antigen remains undetermined. The record has no base qualities; no much larger clone is one base away. From its cysteine to its phenylalanine, the CDR3 spans 14 amino acids. CDR3 DNA is the only sequence kept; it has 42 bases, read in frame from the first base. Trimming removed 6 bases from V and 1 base from J, leaving 11 bases between the germline ends. The germline V gene encodes CDR1 MNHEY and CDR2 SVGAGI. The sequenced sample was axillary lymph node tissue. This TCR came from a female donor with breast cancer. Some clones in this sample may be carry-over from other donors' samples. The chain couples TRBV6-5 to TRBJ2-3, with a weak D call of TRBD2 (7 bases match). The bases read TGTGCCAGCAGGAAGGGGGGGGGCACAGATACGCAGTATTTT. Translated, this gives CASRKGGGTDTQYF.